The following is a T cell receptor beta chain sequence with its context. The antigen is not known. It was with 60 Vbeta and 13 Jbeta primers that the PCR ran. In the authors' methods: The authors later counted roughly 77 million unique TCR beta chains, approximately 10 million of them shared. Sequenced by immunoSEQ multiplex PCR; TCRdb stores in-frame clones only, minus some. V and J calls and clone size come straight from that table; D and trimming were deduced from the DNA. The table lists under 95,000 clones, more than 75% of them singletons, with roughly 15% in the top ten. This specimen comes from a study of cytomegalovirus exposure and HLA in healthy donors. Overall study findings and caveats: A later analysis reported that several of the most significant clusters appeared to be linked to common viral pathogens, among them Epstein-Barr virus. Associated with cytomegalovirus, according to the listing, were about 160 TCR beta chains.

The receptor was isolated from a woman aged 40 to 49 in good health and CMV-seropositive. Sequencing input: PBMCs.

The DNA for the CDR3 is TGCGCCAGCAGCCCGGGGACATATGCTTGGGATACGCAGTATTTT. Translated, it gives CASSPGTYAWDTQYF. The chain is built from TRBV5-1 and TRBJ2-3; possibly TRBD1 for D (6 bases). Trimming left V 4 bases short and J 6 bases short, with 18 bases between. CDR1 is SGHRS and CDR2 is YFSETQ in the germline V gene. The CDR3 is made up of 15 amino acids.